This T cell receptor (beta chain) was profiled in a study of blood T cell repertoires in COVID-19 (dated by TCRdb to the early 2020s). Some background on the complete study: Samples covering the acute and convalescent phases of COVID-19 were provided by collaborators in the United States, Italy and Spain. Samples were obtained from the ongoing ImmuneRACE study (first 160 participants) and from over 1,000 subjects provided by 6 global collaborators. A de-identified subject ID, COVID-19 status, age in years and sex were almost always included in the sample metadata. The dataset comprised deeply sampled blood TCRbeta repertoires from subjects exposed to, actively infected with, or recovered from COVID-19. The prospective study material was composed of cDNA or gDNA derived from T cells, B-cell-depleted T cells, or PBMCs. The repertoires were made available in a free public database intended to serve as a resource for research on the immune response to SARS-CoV-2. Where available, HLA class I and class II types were obtained from metadata supplied by the sample provider rather than from assay-based typing.

The immunoSEQ Assay, a bias-controlled multiplex PCR, was used to amplify TCRbeta CDR3 regions from genomic DNA. In the paper's pipeline: Nucleated cell counts per sample were estimated from amplification of reference gene primers within the assay. Sequence reads were collapsed and filtered to measure the absolute abundance of every unique TCRbeta CDR3 rearrangement. For each sample, productive Simpson clonality was calculated as the square root of Simpson's diversity index across productive rearrangements. Imported from immuneACCESS, the table was reduced by TCRdb to in-frame sequences with V and J called. These copies leave out some clones; in studies compared against another copy, an unresolved V gene accounts for under half, and the cause of the remainder is not known. For V, J and clone size, that table is used; D and trimming come from the DNA. For this sample there are roughly 250,000 clones; roughly 89% appear just once. The ten largest clones represent roughly 2.6% of the sample.

Participants in the prospective study were enrolled through a virtual design, were aged roughly 18 to 100 years, and lived in approximately 25 United States geographic areas. Cohort assignment in the prospective study relied on participant-reported clinical history from a screening survey and a study questionnaire. Each participant in the prospective study had whole blood, serum and a nasopharyngeal or oropharyngeal swab collected by mobile phlebotomists. Prospective study participants could optionally give additional blood draws and questionnaires over a 2-month period. Blood samples from the prospective study were shipped frozen or at room temperature prior to DNA extraction. This clone was recorded a few times. Its cognate antigen has yet to be identified. Base qualities are not provided; no much larger clone lies one nucleotide away. Results and caveats for the whole study, not just this receptor: The quantity of clinical and demographic metadata differed by source and by participant and was supplied without curation.

Sequenced input: PBMCs or T cells enriched from blood (not recorded which). This sequence was found in a woman aged 25 to 39 with acute COVID-19.

The DNA sequence is TGTGCCAGCAGTGAACAGGGGTGGGATCAGCCCCAGCATTTT. Protein translation: CASSEQGWDQPQHF. The chain is encoded by TRBV25-1 joined to TRBJ1-5; D gene: possibly TRBD1, on 6 matching bases. As encoded in the germline V gene, CDR1 is MGHDK while CDR2 is SYGVNS. The trim is 2 bases for V and 5 bases for J, with a gap of 10 bases between the germline ends. Spanning cysteine to phenylalanine, the CDR3 consists of 14 amino acids. Only the CDR3 portion is preserved as DNA: 42 bases, with reading frame beginning at the first base.